This TCR beta chain comes out of a study of response to subunit inactivated influenza vaccine. Points from the study as a whole: Every seasonal influenza vaccination brings in few new T cells, the authors suggested.

This clonotype was detected many times. Its antigen remains unidentified. TCRdb reprocessed the RT-PCR reads via MiXCR and lists one record per CDR3 protein. There are 600,000 to 700,000 distinct CDR3 sequences in the sample; 12% to 15% occur only once, and approximately 7.6% lies in the top ten. Trimming cost V 0 bases and J 3 bases; bases outside gene matches: 7. From germline, CDR1 is DFQATT and CDR2 SNEGSKA (reference sequence). CDR3 size: 15 residues. The rearrangement links TRBV20-1 to TRBJ2-7; 8 positions agree with TRBD2. Source: PBMCs from blood, taken about 14 days before vaccination. The sequence came from a man in his forties or fifties who received an inactivated influenza vaccine. CDR3 nucleotides: TGCAGTGCTAGAGATGGTAGCGGGGACAACTACGAGCAGTACTTC. Its translation is CSARDGSGDNYEQYF.